These 14 T cell receptor beta chains were all obtained from the same sample, sequenced in a study of CD4 and CD8 cells across lung adenocarcinoma regions. TCRdb re-analysed the PCR reads in MiXCR, keeping a single row per CDR3 protein. Found here are under 20,000 distinct CDR3 sequences, roughly 50% of them singletons; the top ten hold about 19%. The sample was CD4+ T cells from the margin of a lung tumor. The source is a male donor with lung adenocarcinoma. The CD4 and CD8 labels of this study may be unreliable.

This clonotype was found a few times. This chain joins TRBV6-1 and TRBJ1-2; D may be TRBD1 (5 bases). This CDR3 region has 15 residues. Trimming pared 11 bases from V and 8 bases from J, leaving 27 bases between. From germline, CDR1 is MNHNS and CDR2 SASEGT. This chain's CDR3 is CAGGEAGGGGGGYTF. The CDR3 DNA reads as TGTGCCGGCGGTGAGGCGGGGGGGGGGGGGGGGGGCTACACCTTC.

Turning to this clonotype: Germline and junction disagree at one end, which may indicate a read error. This chain uses TRBV27 with TRBJ2-4, with D possibly being TRBD2 (5 bases). Germline V CDR1 and CDR2: MNHEY, SMNVEV (reference sequence). The CDR3 is 15 residues long. CDR3 in DNA: TGTGGCAGCAGTTTGCGGCTGGGAGCCCAGTATACTCAGTATTTC. The encoded protein is CGSSLRLGAQYTQYF.

V usage is TRBV5-1 and J usage is TRBJ2-5; 10 nucleotides line up with TRBD2. Looked up from germline, CDR1 is SGHRS and CDR2 is YFSETQ. V shed 1 base, J shed 1 base, and the junction held 4 bases outside the gene matches. The CDR3 consists of 16 residues. CDR3 residues: CASSLPRLAGQETQYF. The CDR3 nucleotides are TGCGCCAGCAGCTTGCCGCGACTAGCGGGCCAAGAGACCCAGTACTTC.

The V call is TRBV6-1, the J call TRBJ2-1; 10 nucleotides line up with TRBD1. The CDR3 covers 15 residues. J gave up 5 bases and V 6 bases, and 7 bases lay outside the gene matches. In germline, CDR1 is MNHNS, CDR2 SASEGT. Here the CDR3 DNA reads TGTGCCAGCAGAATCACGGGACAGGGGAACAATGAGCAGTTCTTC. Translated: CASRITGQGNNEQFF.

This clonotype was observed many times. The chain carries TRBV7-8 and TRBJ2-3, with D possibly TRBD2 on 6 matching bases. CDR1 and CDR2 (germline): SGHVS, FQNEAQ. There are 15 residues in the CDR3. Trimming removed 5 bases at V and 9 bases at J, with 21 bases between. In nucleotides, the CDR3 is TGTGCCAGCAGCCCGATATTAGCGATGGGGGGAACGCAGTATTTT. Amino acids: CASSPILAMGGTQYF.

This chain joins TRBV20-1 and TRBJ1-2, with a tentative D call TRBD1 (5 bases). The CDR3 runs 13 residues. Per germline, CDR1 DFQATT and CDR2 SNEGSKA (reference sequence). Trimming stripped 1 base from V and 8 bases from J, with 14 bases between. CDR3 protein: CSARGGTWGGYTF. CDR3 DNA: TGCAGTGCTAGAGGGGGGACCTGGGGGGGCTACACCTTC.

On this clonotype: Mismatch with germline at one junction end may stem from a read error. The chain carries TRBV10-1 and TRBJ2-4, with D possibly being TRBD2 (6 bases). CDR1 WNHNN and CDR2 SYGVQD come from the germline V gene (reference sequence). The CDR3 consists of 15 residues. The CDR3 region is CASISGVRGKNTQYF. CDR3 in DNA: TGCGCCAGCATCTCGGGGGTGCGAGGCAAAAATACGCAGTACTTT.

This clonotype was observed at least ten times. The gene calls are TRBV6-1 and TRBJ1-5; 11 nucleotides line up with TRBD1. The CDR3 is 16 residues long. CDR1 and CDR2 from the germline V gene are MNHNS and SASEGT. After removal of 8 bases from V and 2 bases from J, the junction contained 8 bases not matched to a gene. The DNA for the CDR3 is TGTGCCAGCCGTGGACAGGGGGCCGGGGGCAATCAGCCCCAGCATTTT. Translated: CASRGQGAGGNQPQHF.

This clonotype was detected only a few times. The chain is built from TRBV11-1 and TRBJ2-1; unclear D gene. The V end was cut by 7 bases, the J end by 0 bases, with 13 bases between. Germline assignment: CDR1 SGHAT and CDR2 FQDESV (reference sequence). The CDR3 runs to 15 residues. The CDR3 nucleotides are TGTGCCAGCACGCTGACTGTCAGCTCCTACAATGAGCAGTTCTTC. It codes for CASTLTVSSYNEQFF.

As concerns this clonotype: One junction end does not reproduce the germline sequence, and a read error may be involved. The chain carries TRBV6-5 and TRBJ2-1, with a possible D match to TRBD2 (5 bases). Germline CDR1 MNHEY, CDR2 SVGAGI. The CDR3 sequence is 14 residues long. This CDR3 reads CASSYVGNTGELYF. DNA of the CDR3: TGTGCCAGCAGTTACGTCGGGAACACCGGGGAGCTGTACTTC.

This rearrangement joins TRBV4-1 to TRBJ2-5, with a possible D match to TRBD2 (6 bases). The tail of the sequence fits TRBJ2-7 better, so the J call may be wrong. Germline assignment: CDR1 MGHRA and CDR2 YSYEKL. The CDR3 runs 15 residues. Written as DNA, the CDR3 is TGCGCCAGCAGCCGGCCCGGGACTGGGACGTACGAGCAGTACTTC. Translated, it gives CASSRPGTGTYEQYF.

This clonotype is deemed large. CDR3: CASIAGGPGTGELFF. CDR3 in DNA: TGTGCCAGCATAGCGGGAGGGCCTGGCACCGGGGAGCTGTTTTTT. The chain has TRBV27 and TRBJ2-2, with 11 bases that match TRBD2. Germline V CDR1 and CDR2: MNHEY, SMNVEV (reference sequence). Trimming cost V 7 bases and J 4 bases; bases outside gene matches: 5. The CDR3 loop spans 15 amino acids.

CDR3 in amino acids: CASSFSRVEQFF. As DNA, the CDR3 is TGTGCCAGCAGTTTTAGCCGTGTGGAGCAGTTCTTC. J is TRBJ2-1 and V is TRBV27; no clear D. V gave up 3 bases and J gave up 10 bases, with 10 bases separating them. This CDR3 has 12 residues. The germline gives CDR1 MNHEY, CDR2 SMNVEV (reference sequence).

The CDR3 DNA follows: TGCGCCAGGGGGCACGGGGGCCGTGACCAAGAGACCCAGTACTTC. The encoded protein is CARGHGGRDQETQYF. The chain uses TRBV4-1 and TRBJ2-5; D tentatively fits TRBD1 or TRBD2 (6 bases each). Trimming shortened V by 9 bases and J by 0 bases, and 17 bases separated the two germline ends. The CDR3 loop spans 15 amino acids. Germline V gives CDR1 MGHRA, CDR2 YSYEKL.